This passage covers 16 T cell receptor beta chains from one sample sequenced in a study of blood T cell repertoires in COVID-19. The assay was immunoSEQ multiplex PCR, and TCRdb's table has in-frame clones only and misses some. The sample yields 200,000 or so clones, roughly 75% seen once. The sequenced sample was peripheral blood. All receptors come from a woman in her 70s with acute or convalescent COVID-19.

The CDR3 here is CASMGGHKNSPLHF. The CDR3 bases are TGTGCCAGCATGGGAGGACATAAAAATTCACCCCTCCACTTT. The chain combines TRBV28 with TRBJ1-6; TRBD1 might be the D (5 bases). V gave up 7 bases and J gave up 7 bases, with 14 bases separating them. From germline, CDR1 is MDHEN and CDR2 SYDVKM. The CDR3 contains 14 residues.

CDR3 residues: CASSKSLSDNEQFF. The CDR3 nucleotides read TGTGCCAGCAGCAAATCCCTCTCGGACAATGAGCAGTTCTTC. The chain links TRBV21-1 to TRBJ2-1; the table calls TRBD2, which could not be checked here. TRBV21-1 is labeled a pseudogene. CDR3 length: 14 amino acids.

This chain joins TRBV5-1 and TRBJ2-5; maybe TRBD2 (6 bases). The CDR3 has 14 residues. The germline V gene has CDR1 SGHRS and CDR2 YFSETQ. Trimming took 6 bases from V and 5 from J, leaving 17 bases between them. CDR3: CASTSEGRRETQYF. The DNA of the CDR3 is TGCGCCAGCACATCGGAGGGCCGGCGTGAGACCCAGTACTTC.

This clone turned up a few times. V is TRBV6-6 and J is TRBJ2-1; no reliable D call. Germline V lookup: CDR1 MNHNY, CDR2 SVGAGI (reference sequence). Between the trimmed V and J ends, which lost 0 bases and 3 bases, there was a span of 6 bases. This CDR3 region has 14 residues. CDR3 DNA: TGTGCCAGCAGTTACTCGATCAGCTACAATGAGCAGTTCTTC. Its translation: CASSYSISYNEQFF.

The chain carries TRBV30 and TRBJ1-5; possible D gene TRBD1, 5 bases. The germline V gene has CDR1 GTSNPN and CDR2 SVGIG (reference sequence). This CDR3 is 15 amino acids long. V dropped 0 bases and J dropped 3 bases, with 12 bases sitting between them. The DNA of the CDR3 is TGTGCCTGGAGTGTGGGGCGGGGGAACAATCAGCCCCAGCATTTT. It translates to CAWSVGRGNNQPQHF.

The chain combines TRBV13 with TRBJ2-3; TRBD2 agrees at 8 bases. V lost 5 bases, J lost 2 bases, and 6 bases stayed unmatched. This CDR3 is built from 15 residues. Germline CDR1 PRHDT, CDR2 FYEKMQ (reference sequence). The CDR3 DNA sequence: TGTGCCAGCAGCCCGTTAGCGGGGACCACAGATACGCAGTATTTT. Translation gives CASSPLAGTTDTQYF.

The CDR3 nucleotides are TGTGCCAGCAGCTTAGATCGCCTAGCGAGGGAGACCCAGTACTTC. Translating gives CASSLDRLARETQYF. The chain carries TRBV7-2 and TRBJ2-5, with D perhaps matching TRBD2 (6 bases). This CDR3 is 15 amino acids long. With 1 base removed from V and 5 bases from J, the gap between germline ends came to 14 bases. Germline loops: CDR1 SGHTA, CDR2 FQGNSA. The variable domain in full, with the rest retrieved from reference TRBV7-2 and TRBJ2-5, is GAGVSQSPSNKVTEKGKDVELRCDPISGHTALYWYRQSLGQGLEFLIYFQGNSAPDKSGLPSDRFSAERTGGSVSTLTIQRTQQEDSAVYLCASSLDRLARETQYFGPGTRLLVL.

This sequence joins TRBV3-1 (or the pseudogene TRBV3-2) and TRBJ2-3; TRBD2 matches 14 bases. The germline CDR1 and CDR2 sequences are LGHDT and YNNKEL (reference sequence). Trimming removed 5 bases from V and 9 bases from J; junction bases left unmatched: 10. CDR3 length: 16 residues. The CDR3, as DNA: TGTGCCAGCAGCTCGGGACTAGCGGGAGCTATTGGCACGCAGTATTTT. Protein product: CASSSGLAGAIGTQYF.

This clone has a single count. The chain employs TRBV11-3 and TRBJ2-5, with 10 bases identical to TRBD1. With 5 bases clipped from V and 5 bases from J, the junction kept 5 bases outside the gene matches. The CDR3 sequence is 14 residues long. CDR1 is SGHNT, CDR2 YENEEA, per germline. The CDR3 DNA follows: TGTGCCAGCAGCCCCGGGACAGGGGTCGAGACCCAGTACTTC. It yields the protein CASSPGTGVETQYF.

This chain joins TRBV7-9 and TRBJ2-1, with a weak D call TRBD1 (6 bases). In germline, CDR1 is SEHNR, CDR2 FQNEAQ (reference sequence). This CDR3 has 16 residues. V was pared by 5 bases and J by 5 bases, with 19 bases between. CDR3 sequence (DNA): TGTGCCAGCAGCACGCGACAGGACCAGAGGAACAATGAGCAGTTCTTC. This encodes CASSTRQDQRNNEQFF.

This clone was recorded only once. The chain has TRBV6-6 and TRBJ1-2; D remains ambiguous. With 5 bases removed from V and 4 bases from J, the gap between germline ends came to 8 bases. This CDR3 has 12 amino acids. Germline V gene data show CDR1 as MNHNY and CDR2 as SVGAGI (reference sequence). The CDR3 sequence is CASSGLSYGYTF. CDR3 bases: TGTGCCAGCAGTGGACTTTCCTATGGCTACACCTTC.

This clone was detected only once. The rearrangement links TRBV6-5 to TRBJ1-4; D remains unclear. Trimming shortened V by 6 bases and J by 7 bases, and 9 bases separated the two germline ends. The CDR3 length is 12 residues. Germline CDR1 reads MNHEY; CDR2 reads SVGAGI. In DNA form, the CDR3 reads TGTGCCAGCAGCTCCCACGGTGAAAAACTGTTTTTT. This encodes CASSSHGEKLFF.

The table lists this clone with a count of one. CDR3 nucleotides: TGTGCCAGCAGCCGGACTTCGGTGTTTGGCAATGAGCAGTTCTTC. Translated: CASSRTSVFGNEQFF. The rearrangement joins TRBV28 to TRBJ2-1, with D perhaps matching TRBD2 (5 bases). The CDR3 sequence is 15 residues long. V was cut by 6 bases and J by 6 bases, with 18 bases left in between. Germline V gene data show CDR1 as MDHEN and CDR2 as SYDVKM.

This chain connects TRBV28 to TRBJ2-5; D remains unclear. Trimming cost V 2 bases and J 12 bases, with 13 bases left between them. This CDR3 is 12 amino acids long. Germline V CDR1 and CDR2: MDHEN, SYDVKM. CDR3 loop: CASSLKVSREYF. Written as DNA, the CDR3 is TGTGCCAGCAGTTTAAAGGTTTCTCGGGAGTACTTC.

This chain joins TRBV6-2 or TRBV6-3 and TRBJ2-7; tentatively, D is TRBD1 (6 bases). V lost 4 bases and J lost 4, with 11 bases in between. Germline CDR1 and CDR2: MNHEY and SVGEGT. The CDR3 consists of 13 residues. The CDR3 DNA sequence: TGTGCCAGCAGTTCCGGACAGCCTTACGAGCAGTACTTC. The encoded protein is CASSSGQPYEQYF.

The rearrangement uses TRBV5-1 and TRBJ1-5, with D possibly matching TRBD1 (5 bases). The CDR3 is 14 amino acids. The V and J ends lost 0 bases and 6 bases respectively, with 10 bases between them. Germline CDR1 and CDR2: SGHRS and YFSETQ. CDR3 nucleotides: TGCGCCAGCAGCTTGGAAGGGGATGGTCAGCCCCAGCATTTT. Amino acid sequence: CASSLEGDGQPQHF.